This T cell receptor beta chain appears in the sequencing data of a study of T cells in Graves' hyperthyroidism and ophthalmopathy. General study points: Ophthalmopathy was identified by the model a median about 6.4 months ahead of onset.

This clonotype appeared many times. Its specificity is unknown. Amplified TCR beta CDR3 regions came from RNA transcripts. HTBI primers were employed in a first-round RT-PCR of the TCR CDR3. MiXCR, run by TCRdb on the multiplex PCR reads, gives a single entry per CDR3 protein. This table has under 550,000 distinct CDR3 sequences, about an eighth appearing once. The definition of stable Graves' hyperthyroidism was no ophthalmopathy progression within 18 months. Lactation, pregnancy, other autoimmune disease or uncontrolled infection led to exclusion of patients. Diagnostic decisions used clinical symptoms, serum thyroxine and TRAb, thyroid ultrasound and orbital computed tomography. The CDR3 loop spans 12 amino acids. Germline V gene sequence: CDR1 DFQATT, CDR2 SNEGSKA (reference sequence). V gave up 3 bases and J gave up 3 bases, with 8 bases separating them.

The rearrangement uses TRBV20-1 and TRBJ2-5, with D perhaps TRBD1 or TRBD2 (5 bases each). The TCR was taken from a woman aged 18-29 years with Graves' hyperthyroidism. Material for sequencing was blood. The CDR3 reads CSASRDEETQYF. The DNA for the CDR3 is TGCAGTGCTAGTCGGGACGAAGAGACCCAGTACTTC.